Each of the 28 T cell receptor beta chains below was sequenced from the same sample in a study of blood T cell repertoires in COVID-19. Assay used: immunoSEQ multiplex PCR; TCRdb lists only in-frame clones, some missing. The sample shows fewer than 350,000 clones, 85% of them seen only once. Material: PBMCs or T cells enriched from blood (not recorded which). Receptor source: a woman in her fifties or sixties who had recovered from COVID-19.

The table lists this clone with a few counts. The rearrangement links TRBV30 to TRBJ1-2; 10 nucleotides agree with TRBD1. In germline, CDR1 is GTSNPN, CDR2 SVGIG (reference sequence). The CDR3 runs to 12 residues. The ends lost 5 bases at V and 8 bases at J; junction bases unmatched: 5. The CDR3 DNA reads TGTGCCTGGTCGACAGGGGGCCGAGGCTACACCTTC. Protein: CAWSTGGRGYTF.

The rearrangement links TRBV25-1 to TRBJ1-5; 7 bases agree with TRBD1. Germline V gene data show CDR1 as MGHDK and CDR2 as SYGVNS. The CDR3 extends over 13 amino acids. The ends lost 3 bases at V and 8 bases at J; junction bases unmatched: 4. In DNA, the CDR3 is TGTGCCAGCAGTGATCAGGGGGATAAGCCCCAGCATTTT. Protein product: CASSDQGDKPQHF.

The chain is built from TRBV5-1 and TRBJ2-3; 9 bases match TRBD1. J gave up 0 bases and V 4 bases, and 6 bases lay outside the gene matches. From germline, CDR1 is SGHRS and CDR2 YFSETQ. This CDR3 is built from 16 residues. The CDR3 region has the DNA TGCGCCAGCAGCAATGACAGGGGGACAAGCACAGATACGCAGTATTTT. It codes for CASSNDRGTSTDTQYF. Based on the CDR3 plus reference TRBV5-1 and TRBJ2-3, the full variable domain is KAGVTQTPRYLIKTRGQQVTLSCSPISGHRSVSWYQQTPGQGLQFLFEYFSETQRNKGNFPGRFSGRQFSNSRSEMNVSTLELGDSALYLCASSNDRGTSTDTQYFGPGTRLTVL.

The V and J genes are TRBV7-2 and TRBJ1-2, with 7 bases identical to TRBD1. Trimming took 6 bases from V and 8 from J; bases not matched to a gene: 15. The CDR3 sequence is 15 residues long. CDR1 is SGHTA, CDR2 FQGNSA, per germline. The CDR3 nucleotides read TGTGCCAGCAGTTACAGGACAGGTCGCCCAGGAGGCTACACCTTC. This sequence encodes CASSYRTGRPGGYTF.

The genes are TRBV7-2 and TRBJ1-2; TRBD1 agrees at 7 bases. The germline V gene encodes CDR1 SGHTA and CDR2 FQGNSA. J lost 6 bases, V lost 5 bases, and 18 bases had no gene match. The CDR3 totals 17 residues. The CDR3 DNA sequence: TGTGCCAGCAGCCGCCGACAGGGCGCACCGTCCCTCGATGGCTACACCTTC. This encodes CASSRRQGAPSLDGYTF.

The rearrangement joins TRBV3-1 (or the pseudogene TRBV3-2) to TRBJ2-7, with 11 bases identical to TRBD1. Germline V gives CDR1 LGHDT, CDR2 YNNKEL (reference sequence). With V trimmed by 3 bases and J by 4 bases, 11 bases remained unmatched. CDR3 length: 17 amino acids. DNA of the CDR3: TGTGCCAGCAGCCAGAGTATAGGGACAGGGGGGAAATACGAGCAGTACTTC. This sequence encodes CASSQSIGTGGKYEQYF.

J is TRBJ2-7 and V is TRBV27; 12 bases agree with TRBD2. V shed 6 bases and J 4 bases; nucleotides not matched to a gene: 1. There are 13 residues in the CDR3. The V gene's germline CDR1 is MNHEY and CDR2 SMNVEV (reference sequence). The CDR3 sequence: CASRTSGGYEQYF. Written as DNA, the CDR3 is TGTGCCAGCAGGACTAGCGGGGGTTACGAGCAGTACTTC.

The chain employs TRBV6-5 and TRBJ2-1, with 8 bases identical to TRBD1. Germline lookup yields CDR1 MNHEY and CDR2 SVGAGI. V gave up 6 bases and J gave up 6 bases; unmatched junction bases: 4. The CDR3 consists of 13 residues. CDR3 residues: CASRGQVRNEQFF. CDR3 sequence (DNA): TGTGCCAGCAGGGGACAGGTCCGCAATGAGCAGTTCTTC.

The gene calls are TRBV7-3 and TRBJ2-3; D unresolved. Trimming shortened V by 4 bases and J by 6 bases, and 8 bases separated the two germline ends. CDR1 is SGHTA and CDR2 is FQGTGA in the germline V gene. CDR3 length: 12 residues. Written as DNA, the CDR3 is TGTGCCAGCAGCTCCCCCGGGGATACGCAGTATTTT. It is translated as CASSSPGDTQYF.

The V and J genes are TRBV4-2 and TRBJ1-5; 9 nucleotides line up with TRBD1. CDR1 and CDR2 from the germline V gene are LGHNA and YNFKEQ. The CDR3 consists of 14 residues. Trimming at V came to 3 bases and at J to 6 bases, leaving 3 bases not matched to a gene. Here the CDR3 DNA reads TGTGCCAGCAGCCATGGGACAGGGCCTCAGCCCCAGCATTTT. It encodes CASSHGTGPQPQHF.

Written as DNA, the CDR3 is TGTGCCAGCACATCCGGGGTGAACACTGAAGCTTTCTTT. It encodes CASTSGVNTEAFF. The chain is built from TRBV6-5 and TRBJ1-1; D not resolved. CDR1 MNHEY and CDR2 SVGAGI come from the germline V gene. This CDR3 region has 13 residues. Deletions cut 7 bases from V and 0 bases from J, with 9 bases between.

V and J are TRBV14 and TRBJ1-6; a possible D gene is TRBD1 (5 bases). In germline, CDR1 is SGHDN, CDR2 FVKESK. V lost 5 bases to trimming and J lost 4 bases, with 9 bases between them. The CDR3 runs to 14 residues. CDR3 sequence: CASSRDFYNSPLHF. CDR3 DNA sequence: TGTGCCAGCAGCAGGGACTTTTATAATTCACCCCTCCACTTT.

The V and J genes are TRBV28 and TRBJ1-6, with TRBD1 as a possible D gene (5 bases). The CDR3 covers 16 residues. Germline CDR1 and CDR2: MDHEN and SYDVKM. Trimming shortened V by 2 bases and J by 8 bases, and 16 bases separated the two germline ends. CDR3 nucleotide sequence: TGTGCCAGCAGTTTAGAAGGGGCCGTCCAGGATTCACCCCTCCACTTT. Translation: CASSLEGAVQDSPLHF.

The chain recombines TRBV10-2 with TRBJ2-1; possible D gene TRBD2, 5 bases. V lost 2 bases and J 12 bases, leaving 11 bases between the germline ends. From germline, CDR1 is WSHSY and CDR2 SAAADI. This CDR3 has 12 residues. The CDR3 loop is CASSEMRVRQFF. The DNA of the CDR3 is TGCGCCAGCAGTGAGATGCGGGTAAGGCAGTTCTTC.

The chain has TRBV6-5 and TRBJ1-4; 9 bases line up with TRBD1. Germline-derived CDR1 and CDR2 are MNHEY and SVGAGI. This CDR3 contains 15 residues. Trimming removed 6 bases from V and 5 bases from J; junction bases left unmatched: 7. CDR3 coding DNA: TGTGCCAGCAGCCTGGGACAGGGTATAAATGAAAAACTGTTTTTT. This translates into CASSLGQGINEKLFF.

The genes are TRBV5-1 and TRBJ2-4; D is perhaps TRBD2 (5 bases). The CDR3 runs to 14 residues. Trimming stripped 4 bases from V and 0 bases from J, with 8 bases between. Germline V gene data show CDR1 as SGHRS and CDR2 as YFSETQ. CDR3 amino acids: CASSRGLAKNIQYF. The CDR3 DNA reads as TGCGCCAGCAGCAGAGGACTAGCCAAAAACATTCAGTACTTC.

The DNA of the CDR3 is TGTGCCATCAGTGAGTCGGCTGGCAGGGCACTTGTGATTCAGTACTTC. Translated, it gives CAISESAGRALVIQYF. V and J are TRBV10-3 and TRBJ2-4; D may be TRBD1 (5 bases). Germline CDR1 ENHRY, CDR2 SYGVKD. V gave up 0 bases and J gave up 10 bases, with 19 bases separating them. The CDR3 covers 16 residues.

This chain connects TRBV18 to TRBJ1-2, with 12 positions matching TRBD1. CDR1 and CDR2 (germline): KGHSH, LQKENI. V shed 1 base, J shed 7 bases, and the junction held 7 bases outside the gene matches. The CDR3 runs 16 residues. Here the CDR3 DNA reads TGTGCCAGCTCACCACAACTGGGACAGGGGGCGACTGGCTACACCTTC. Its translation is CASSPQLGQGATGYTF.

The V call is TRBV5-1, the J call TRBJ2-5; D uncertain. This CDR3 comprises 13 residues. V gave up 0 bases and J gave up 3 bases, with 6 bases separating them. Germline V gives CDR1 SGHRS, CDR2 YFSETQ. CDR3 DNA sequence: TGCGCCAGCAGCTTGGCTCTAGAAGAGACCCAGTACTTC. Translation gives CASSLALEETQYF.

The gene calls are TRBV25-1 and TRBJ1-5; D not certain. The CDR3 has 17 amino acids. V was clipped by 1 base and J by 0 bases, with 13 bases between them. Looked up from germline, CDR1 is MGHDK and CDR2 is SYGVNS. The CDR3 sequence is CASSESAGINSNQPQHF. The CDR3 DNA follows: TGTGCCAGCAGTGAATCAGCGGGGATTAATAGCAATCAGCCCCAGCATTTT. Supplemented by reference TRBV25-1 and TRBJ1-5, the full variable domain reads EADIYQTPRYLVIGTGKKITLECSQTMGHDKMYWYQQDPGMELHLIHYSYGVNSTEKGDLSSESTVSRIRTEHFPLTLESARPSHTSQYLCASSESAGINSNQPQHFGDGTRLSIL.

The chain links TRBV4-3 to TRBJ2-3; 7 bases map to TRBD2. From germline, CDR1 is LGHNA and CDR2 YSLEER. After removal of 4 bases from V and 6 bases from J, the junction contained 13 bases not matched to a gene. The CDR3 is 16 residues long. This CDR3 is CASSPARGGSGDTQYF. The CDR3 coding sequence is TGCGCCAGCAGCCCCGCCCGAGGCGGGAGTGGGGATACGCAGTATTTT.

This clone has a single count. V gene TRBV13 combines with J gene TRBJ2-7; TRBD1 matches 9 bases. Trimming at V came to 2 bases and at J to 1 base, leaving 3 bases not matched to a gene. Per germline, CDR1 PRHDT and CDR2 FYEKMQ (reference sequence). The CDR3 extends over 15 amino acids. CDR3 in DNA: TGTGCCAGCAGCTTAAGGGGACAGGGATCCTACGAGCAGTACTTC. Protein product: CASSLRGQGSYEQYF.

V gene TRBV5-1 combines with J gene TRBJ2-7; D possibly corresponds to TRBD1 (6 bases). The V and J ends lost 4 bases and 0 bases respectively, with 14 bases between them. CDR3 length equals 15 residues. Germline V gives CDR1 SGHRS, CDR2 YFSETQ. The CDR3 DNA follows: TGCGCCAGCAGCGTGGGACATCTTGACTCCTACGAGCAGTACTTC. It yields the protein CASSVGHLDSYEQYF.

V usage is TRBV5-1 and J usage is TRBJ2-2; 11 bases match TRBD2. Losses at the gene ends were 0 bases for V and 7 bases for J; bases not matched to a gene: 8. The CDR3 has 17 amino acids. Per the germline V gene, CDR1 is SGHRS and CDR2 is YFSETQ. The CDR3 reads CASSLDPLAGGNGELFF. CDR3 nucleotide sequence: TGCGCCAGCAGCTTGGATCCCCTAGCGGGAGGCAACGGGGAGCTGTTTTTT.

The chain couples TRBV28 to TRBJ2-7; D gene uncertain. The CDR3 is made up of 11 amino acids. V was clipped by 4 bases and J by 7 bases, with 8 bases between them. Germline V CDR1 and CDR2: MDHEN, SYDVKM. The CDR3 DNA is TGTGCCAGCAGTTATTTGCGGGAGCAGTACTTC. This codes for CASSYLREQYF.

This clone was picked up one time. The gene calls are TRBV5-4 and TRBJ2-5; 9 bases match TRBD1. V was pared by 5 bases and J by 5 bases, with 7 bases of the junction left unmatched. The CDR3 has 14 amino acids. Per germline, CDR1 SGHNT and CDR2 YYREEE (reference sequence). The CDR3 loop is CASSFTGGWETQYF. The CDR3 DNA is TGTGCCAGCAGTTTTACAGGGGGCTGGGAGACCCAGTACTTC. Full variable domain (outside the CDR3, taken from reference TRBV5-4 and TRBJ2-5): ETGVTQSPTHLIKTRGQQVTLRCSSQSGHNTVSWYQQALGQGPQFIFQYYREEENGRGNFPPRFSGLQFPNYSSELNVNALELDDSALYLCASSFTGGWETQYFGPGTRLLVL.

This chain uses TRBV9 with TRBJ1-6; the match to TRBD1 covers 7 bases. The CDR3 extends over 14 amino acids. The germline V gene has CDR1 SGDLS and CDR2 YYNGEE. V gave up 3 bases and J gave up 6 bases; unmatched junction bases: 3. The CDR3 region is CASSGQGFNSPLHF. The CDR3 DNA is TGTGCCAGCAGCGGACAGGGCTTTAATTCACCCCTCCACTTT. The variable domain in full, completed from reference TRBV9 and TRBJ1-6, reads DSGVTQTPKHLITATGQRVTLRCSPRSGDLSVYWYQQSLDQGLQFLIQYYNGEERAKGNILERFSAQQFPDLHSELNLSSLELGDSALYFCASSGQGFNSPLHFGNGTRLTVT.

The rearrangement links TRBV5-1 to TRBJ1-1; D is ambiguous. The V end was cut by 0 bases, the J end by 0 bases, with 6 bases between. The CDR3 is 14 amino acids. Germline V lookup: CDR1 SGHRS, CDR2 YFSETQ. In DNA form, the CDR3 reads TGCGCCAGCAGCTTGGCGTCAGTGAACACTGAAGCTTTCTTT. Encoded protein: CASSLASVNTEAFF.